The 14 T cell receptor beta chains below all came from one sample that was sequenced in a study of CD8 T cells in ankylosing spondylitis. Notes on the study in general: One TCR beta motif, made up of several highly homologous variants, appeared characteristic of ankylosing spondylitis blood.

TCRdb itself ran the 5' RACE reads through MiXCR, one entry per CDR3 protein. Seen here are about 540,000 distinct CDR3 sequences, more than 9.5% observed once, and the top ten hold 6.5% to 7%. Their recognized antigens are unknown. The sequencing sample was made of blood, either unsorted or a sorted T cell fraction (not recorded which). The receptors shown here come from a male donor with ankylosing spondylitis.

The genes are TRBV2 and TRBJ2-1; unclear D gene. The CDR3 totals 14 residues. The ends were cut back, 6 bases at V and 4 bases at J, with 13 bases in the middle. Germline V gene data show CDR1 as SNHLY and CDR2 as FYNNEI. The CDR3 bases are TGTGCCAGCAGATATCAGGACGTGTACAATGAGCAGTTCTTC. Amino acids: CASRYQDVYNEQFF.

This clonotype was seen a handful of times. The chain employs TRBV29-1 and TRBJ2-1; 9 nucleotides match TRBD2. The CDR3 is 14 amino acids. V shed 6 bases and J 2 bases; nucleotides not matched to a gene: 5. Per germline, CDR1 SQVTM and CDR2 ANQGSEA. The CDR3 DNA follows: TGCAGCGTATCTAGCGGGAAAACCTACAATGAGCAGTTCTTC. Translated, it gives CSVSSGKTYNEQFF.

In its sample, this clonotype was seen a few times. This sequence joins TRBV6-1 and TRBJ2-1; D is unresolved. This CDR3 region has 14 residues. Germline V gene sequence: CDR1 MNHNS, CDR2 SASEGT. V shed 6 bases and J shed 5 bases, with 14 bases lying between them. The CDR3 bases are TGTGCCAGCAGCAAGGGTAGCAGGAACAATGAGCAGTTCTTC. Encoded protein: CASSKGSRNNEQFF.

There are a few counts of this clonotype. The chain couples TRBV20-1 to TRBJ2-4; D not resolved. The germline V gene has CDR1 DFQATT and CDR2 SNEGSKA (reference sequence). This CDR3 has 13 residues. The V and J ends lost 2 bases and 8 bases respectively, with 13 bases between them. The CDR3 DNA reads as TGCAGTGCTAGACCCCTGAATGAGGACATTCAGTACTTC. Amino acids: CSARPLNEDIQYF.

The sample holds a few counts of this clonotype. This chain joins TRBV10-3 and TRBJ2-3; D not resolved. V lost 3 bases and J lost 4, with 17 bases in between. Germline CDR1 reads ENHRY; CDR2 reads SYGVKD. CDR3 length equals 16 residues. In DNA form, the CDR3 reads TGTGCCATCAGTGACGCCGGATACCCACTTTCAGATACGCAGTATTTT. Translated: CAISDAGYPLSDTQYF.

This clonotype was recorded only once. This chain links TRBV9 with TRBJ2-3, with TRBD2 identical over 7 bases. Losses at the gene ends were 0 bases for V and 1 base for J; bases not matched to a gene: 2. This CDR3 has 15 residues. Germline-derived CDR1 and CDR2 are SGDLS and YYNGEE. DNA of the CDR3: TGTGCCAGCAGCGTAGTTGCGGGGGGCACAGATACGCAGTATTTT. It yields the protein CASSVVAGGTDTQYF.

The chain is built from TRBV18 and TRBJ2-7; D remains ambiguous. The V end lost 2 bases, the J end lost 3 bases, and 8 bases lay between the germline ends. The CDR3 runs to 13 residues. Germline V gene sequence: CDR1 KGHSH, CDR2 LQKENI. The CDR3 protein is CASSPIRDYEQYF. DNA for the CDR3: TGTGCCAGCTCACCAATCCGTGACTACGAGCAGTACTTC.

The V and J genes are TRBV7-2 and TRBJ1-1; D is possibly TRBD1 (5 bases). Germline values: CDR1 SGHTA, CDR2 FQGNSA. The CDR3 has 15 residues. The V end was cut by 1 base, the J end by 3 bases, with 12 bases between. For the CDR3, the DNA is TGTGCCAGCAGCTTAGAGGCGGGGGGGGACACTGAAGCTTTCTTT. Amino acids: CASSLEAGGDTEAFF.

This clonotype has only a few counts. The rearrangement joins TRBV11-2 to TRBJ2-1, with D possibly called TRBD1 or TRBD2 (6 bases each). Between the trimmed V and J ends, which lost 2 bases and 8 bases, there was a span of 16 bases. The CDR3 consists of 15 residues. Germline CDR1 is SGHAT and CDR2 is FQNNGV. CDR3 region: CASSLPGAPRDEQFF. CDR3 in DNA: TGTGCCAGCAGCTTACCGGGGGCCCCGAGGGATGAGCAGTTCTTC. Using reference TRBV11-2 and TRBJ2-1 for the parts outside the CDR3, the full variable domain is EAGVAQSPRYKIIEKRQSVAFWCNPISGHATLYWYQQILGQGPKLLIQFQNNGVVDDSQLPKDRFSAERLKGVDSTLKIQPAKLEDSAVYLCASSLPGAPRDEQFFGPGTRLTVL.

This clonotype was counted ten times or more. The chain employs TRBV11-2 and TRBJ1-1; the match to TRBD1 covers 10 bases. Germline trimming cut 2 bases from V and 10 bases from J; bases unmatched to any gene: 7. The CDR3 is 14 residues long. The germline V gene has CDR1 SGHAT and CDR2 FQNNGV. CDR3 coding DNA: TGTGCCAGCAGCTTATTCGGACAGGGGGAAGGAGCTTTCTTT. Protein product: CASSLFGQGEGAFF.

A few counts support this clonotype. J is TRBJ1-1 and V is TRBV2, with 7 bases aligning to TRBD1. The CDR3 runs 13 residues. Germline V lookup: CDR1 SNHLY, CDR2 FYNNEI. J gave up 3 bases and V 7 bases, and 5 bases lay outside the gene matches. CDR3 amino acids: CASKAGGHTEAFF. The CDR3 nucleotides are TGTGCCAGCAAGGCAGGGGGGCACACTGAAGCTTTCTTT. The full variable domain, rest sourced from reference TRBV2 and TRBJ1-1, is EPEVTQTPSHQVTQMGQEVILRCVPISNHLYFYWYRQILGQKVEFLVSFYNNEISEKSEIFDDQFSVERPDGSNFTLKIRSTKLEDSAMYFCASKAGGHTEAFFGQGTRLTVV.

This clonotype was detected only a few times. The chain joins TRBV6-6 to TRBJ2-5; D remains unclear. Trimming left V 6 bases short and J 0 bases short, with 8 bases between. This CDR3 contains 13 residues. Germline assignment: CDR1 MNHNY and CDR2 SVGAGI (reference sequence). This CDR3 reads CASSRHHQETQYF. The CDR3 nucleotides read TGTGCCAGCAGCAGACACCACCAAGAGACCCAGTACTTC.

V usage is TRBV20-1 and J usage is TRBJ2-7; D ambiguous. This CDR3 contains 14 residues. Trimming removed 4 bases from V and 0 bases from J, with 13 bases in between. Germline CDR1 is DFQATT and CDR2 is SNEGSKA (reference sequence). The CDR3 DNA reads as TGCAGTGCTACTTCCCGCGGCGCCTCCTACGAGCAGTACTTC. As protein: CSATSRGASYEQYF.

CDR3 protein: CASREGPGNTIYF. CDR3 nucleotide sequence: TGTGCCAGTCGGGAGGGGCCTGGAAACACCATATATTTT. V gene TRBV6-1 combines with J gene TRBJ1-3; D is perhaps TRBD1 (5 bases). Trimming took off 9 bases at V and 2 bases at J, with 11 bases between the two ends. The germline V gene encodes CDR1 MNHNS and CDR2 SASEGT. CDR3 length equals 13 residues.